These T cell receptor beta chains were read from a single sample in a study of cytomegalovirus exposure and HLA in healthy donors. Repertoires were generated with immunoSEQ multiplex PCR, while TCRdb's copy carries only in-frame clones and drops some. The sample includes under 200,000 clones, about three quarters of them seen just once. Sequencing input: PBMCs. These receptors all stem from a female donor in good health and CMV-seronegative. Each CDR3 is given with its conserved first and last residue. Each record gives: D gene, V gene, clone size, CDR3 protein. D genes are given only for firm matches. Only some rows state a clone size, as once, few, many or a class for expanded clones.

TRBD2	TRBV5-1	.	CASSFASGSDNEQFF
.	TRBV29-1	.	CSPTRAFVTEAFF
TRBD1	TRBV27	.	CASSSRGQGDTQYF
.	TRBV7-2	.	CASSSAQSNNSPLHF
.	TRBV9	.	CASSAGQQLDTQYF
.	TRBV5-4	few	CASSSSGPNTGELFF
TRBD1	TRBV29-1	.	CSAWDSRGNEKLFF
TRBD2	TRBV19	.	CASRTGLASRSYNEQFF
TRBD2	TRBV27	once	CASSERREAPYEQYF
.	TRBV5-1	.	CASSLYGPLREDYEQYF
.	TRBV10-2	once	CASSVPGGRQGEQFF
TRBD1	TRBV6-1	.	CASLSADRGQPQHF
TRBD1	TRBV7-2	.	CASSLAGQSYGYTF
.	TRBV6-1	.	CASSEQAGWGRETQYF
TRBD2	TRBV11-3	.	CASSSGTSGRSSYNEQFF
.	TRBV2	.	CASSVQGTGELFF
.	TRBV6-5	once	CASSYGRQNYGYTF
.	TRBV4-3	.	CASSQESGDSYEQYF
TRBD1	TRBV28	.	CASRDLVGQGYEQYF
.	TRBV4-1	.	CASSQELRGWYSPLHF
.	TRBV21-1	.	CATPPPGQGRGETQYF
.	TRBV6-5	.	CASGEFSGANVLTF
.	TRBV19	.	CASSMNSGPDTQYF
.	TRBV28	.	CASSLGGAGNQPQHF
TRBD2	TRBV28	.	CASSPGTAASGEFF
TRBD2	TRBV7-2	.	CASSFQERSGGAGELFF
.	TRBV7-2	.	CASRLGRWDYNEQFF
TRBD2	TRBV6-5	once	CASSLGLPSYNEQFF
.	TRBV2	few	CASSEVLAGEQFF
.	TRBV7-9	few	CASSLPWRGELFF
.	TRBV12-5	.	CASGTNYEQYF
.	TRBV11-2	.	CASLRGQNNEQFF
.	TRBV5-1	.	CASSLAVASNEQYF
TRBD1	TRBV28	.	CASSLPGTVSYNEQFF
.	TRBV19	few	CASSYYGYTF
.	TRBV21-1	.	CASSPRTGSRETQYF
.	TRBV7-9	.	CASSLGVRATDTQYF
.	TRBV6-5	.	CASSPGTTQETQYF
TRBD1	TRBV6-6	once	CASSGRDRGFYEQYF
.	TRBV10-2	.	CASSGRTGQGYGYTF
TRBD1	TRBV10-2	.	CASSESLDRVKDTEAFF
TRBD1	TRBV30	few	CAWSPYLTGGTEGYTF
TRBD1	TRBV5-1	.	CASSLEQGAWEQYF